This T cell receptor (beta chain) was captured in a study of response to subunit inactivated influenza vaccine. Whole-study results and caveats: The authors suggested that few new T cells are recruited per seasonal influenza vaccination.

One entry per CDR3 protein, called by TCRdb with MiXCR from the RT-PCR reads. The sample shows around 580,000 distinct CDR3 sequences, roughly 15% of them seen only once. CDR3 length: 15 residues. Germline V gene lookup returns CDR1 ENHRY and CDR2 SYGVKD. V lost 0 bases and J lost 6; bases outside the gene matches: 8. This clonotype was seen a few times. Its specificity is unknown. This material consisted of PBMCs from blood, taken 11 to 12 days after vaccination. This chain connects TRBV10-3 to TRBJ2-7; TRBD2 aligns across 7 bases. This TCR derives from a man aged 50-59 years who received an inactivated influenza vaccine. The CDR3 protein is CAISESSGPFSEQYF. In DNA form, the CDR3 reads TGTGCCATCAGTGAGTCTAGCGGGCCCTTCTCCGAGCAGTACTTC.